This T cell receptor beta chain appears in the sequencing data of a study of regulatory T cells in long-lasting Graves disease. Study-wide results and caveats: Samples came from peripheral blood alone, without thyroid tissue.

Arm-PCR of CDR3 regions with iRepertoire HTBI primers generated TCR beta libraries. As handled by the study authors: Detected in the samples were just over 60 TRBV and approximately 14 TRBJ segments. A single record per CDR3 protein comes from TCRdb applying MiXCR to the multiplex PCR reads. The V and J calls follow TCRdb's processing rather than the paper's. The table shows approximately 400,000 distinct CDR3 sequences, with over 9.5% occurring only once. This clonotype has ten or more counts. The antigen remains unidentified. V was cut by 0 bases and J by 8 bases, with 11 bases left in between. This CDR3 is built from 14 residues. Germline CDR1 and CDR2: SGHAT and FQNNGV. The time point: newly diagnosed GD, antithyroid drugs for less than 3 months. TCR sequences were obtained from RNA taken from PBMCs. The same sample was also used in a study of T cells in Graves' hyperthyroidism and ophthalmopathy.

Specimen: peripheral blood mononuclear cells (PBMCs), collected at new diagnosis, from a patient treated with antithyroid drugs. This clonotype was obtained from a woman aged 18-29 years with Graves disease. This chain connects TRBV11-2 to TRBJ2-1; TRBD2 might be the D (5 bases). The CDR3 is CASSLDLEGDEQFF. CDR3 coding DNA: TGTGCCAGCAGCTTAGATCTTGAGGGCGATGAGCAGTTCTTC. The entire variable domain, with the rest obtained from reference TRBV11-2 and TRBJ2-1, is as follows: EAGVAQSPRYKIIEKRQSVAFWCNPISGHATLYWYQQILGQGPKLLIQFQNNGVVDDSQLPKDRFSAERLKGVDSTLKIQPAKLEDSAVYLCASSLDLEGDEQFFGPGTRLTVL.